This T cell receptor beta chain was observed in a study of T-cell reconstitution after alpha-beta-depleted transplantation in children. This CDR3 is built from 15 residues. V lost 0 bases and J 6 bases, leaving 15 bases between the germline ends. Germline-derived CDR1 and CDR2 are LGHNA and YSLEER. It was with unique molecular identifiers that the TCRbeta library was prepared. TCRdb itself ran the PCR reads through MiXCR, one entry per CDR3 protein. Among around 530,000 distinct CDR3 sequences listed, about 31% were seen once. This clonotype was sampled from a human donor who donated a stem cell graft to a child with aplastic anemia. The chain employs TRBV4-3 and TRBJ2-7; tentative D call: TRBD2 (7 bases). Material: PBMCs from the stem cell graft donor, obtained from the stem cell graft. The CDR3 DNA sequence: TGCGCCAGCAGCCAAGACCCAGGAGGGGGGGTCGAGCAGTACTTC. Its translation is CASSQDPGGGVEQYF.